Sequencing of this T cell receptor (beta chain) was carried out in a study of T cells in Graves' hyperthyroidism and ophthalmopathy. Study-level points and caveats: Ophthalmopathy was identified by the model a median around 6.9 months ahead of onset.

A note on this clonotype: Antigen: not known.

Calling Graves' hyperthyroidism stable meant ophthalmopathy did not progress within 18 months. The study left out patients who had uncontrolled infection, other autoimmune disease, pregnancy or lactation. Each diagnosis drew on symptoms, thyroxine, TRAb, thyroid ultrasound and orbital computed tomography findings. Amplification of TCR beta CDR3 regions used RNA as the template. HTBI primers were the set used in a first-round RT-PCR of the TCR CDR3. Each CDR3 protein is one row after TCRdb ran MiXCR on the multiplex PCR reads. The repertoire holds under 650,000 distinct CDR3 sequences, about 17% seen once, with 3.5% to 4% in the top ten. The TCR comes from a woman aged 30 to 39 with Graves' hyperthyroidism. The specimen was blood.

The DNA of the CDR3 is TGTGCCATCAGGGCTAGCGGGAACGTAGATACGCAGTATTTT. This translates into CAIRASGNVDTQYF. This sequence joins TRBV10-3 and TRBJ2-3, with TRBD2 matching over 9 bases. Trimming took 6 bases from V and 5 from J; bases not matched to a gene: 6. This CDR3 is 14 amino acids long. Germline V lookup: CDR1 ENHRY, CDR2 SYGVKD.